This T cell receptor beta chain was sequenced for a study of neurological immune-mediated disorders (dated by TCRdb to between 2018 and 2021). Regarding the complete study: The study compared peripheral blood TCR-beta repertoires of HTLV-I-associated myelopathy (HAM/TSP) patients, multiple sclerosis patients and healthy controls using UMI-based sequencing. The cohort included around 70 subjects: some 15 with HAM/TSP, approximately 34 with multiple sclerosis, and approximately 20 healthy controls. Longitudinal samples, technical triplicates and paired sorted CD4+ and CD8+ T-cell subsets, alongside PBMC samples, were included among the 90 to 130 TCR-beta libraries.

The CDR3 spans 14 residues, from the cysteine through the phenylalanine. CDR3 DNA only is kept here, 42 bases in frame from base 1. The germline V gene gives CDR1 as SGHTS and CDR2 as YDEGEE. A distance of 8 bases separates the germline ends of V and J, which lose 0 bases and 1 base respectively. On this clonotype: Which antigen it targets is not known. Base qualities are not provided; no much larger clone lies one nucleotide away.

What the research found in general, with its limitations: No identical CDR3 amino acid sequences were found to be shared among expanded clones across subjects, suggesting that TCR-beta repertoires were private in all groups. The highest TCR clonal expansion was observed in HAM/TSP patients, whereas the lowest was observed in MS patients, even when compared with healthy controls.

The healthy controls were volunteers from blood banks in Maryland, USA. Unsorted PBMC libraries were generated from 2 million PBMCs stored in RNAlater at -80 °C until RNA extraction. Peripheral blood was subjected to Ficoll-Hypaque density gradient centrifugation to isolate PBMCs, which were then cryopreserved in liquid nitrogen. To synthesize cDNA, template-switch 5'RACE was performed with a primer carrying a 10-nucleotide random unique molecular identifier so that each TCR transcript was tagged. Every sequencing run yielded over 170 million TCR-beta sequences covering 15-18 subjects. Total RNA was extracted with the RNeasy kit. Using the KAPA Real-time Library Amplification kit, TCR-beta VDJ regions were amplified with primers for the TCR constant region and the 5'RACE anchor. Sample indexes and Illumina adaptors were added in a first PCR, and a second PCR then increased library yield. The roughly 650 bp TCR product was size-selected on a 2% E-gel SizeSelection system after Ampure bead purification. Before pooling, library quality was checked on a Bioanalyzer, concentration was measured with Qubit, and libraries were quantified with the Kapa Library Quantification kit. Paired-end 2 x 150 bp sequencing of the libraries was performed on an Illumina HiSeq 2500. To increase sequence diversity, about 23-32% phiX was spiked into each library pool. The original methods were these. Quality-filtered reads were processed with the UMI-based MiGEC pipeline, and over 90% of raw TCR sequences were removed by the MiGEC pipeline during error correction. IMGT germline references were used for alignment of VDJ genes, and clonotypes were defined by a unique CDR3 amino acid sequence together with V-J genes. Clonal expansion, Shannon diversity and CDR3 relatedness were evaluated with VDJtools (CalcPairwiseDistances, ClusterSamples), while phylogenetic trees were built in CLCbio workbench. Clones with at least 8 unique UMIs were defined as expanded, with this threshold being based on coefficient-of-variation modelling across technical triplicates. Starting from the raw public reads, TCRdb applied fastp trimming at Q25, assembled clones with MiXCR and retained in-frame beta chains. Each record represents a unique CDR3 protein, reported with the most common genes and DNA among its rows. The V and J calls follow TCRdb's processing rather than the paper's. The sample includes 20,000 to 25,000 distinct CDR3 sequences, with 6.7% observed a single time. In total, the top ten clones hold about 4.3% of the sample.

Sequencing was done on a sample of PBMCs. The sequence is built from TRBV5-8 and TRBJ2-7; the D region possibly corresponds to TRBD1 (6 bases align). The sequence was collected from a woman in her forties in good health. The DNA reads TGTGCCAGCAGCTTGGACAGGGCTTCCTACGAGCAGTACTTC. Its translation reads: CASSLDRASYEQYF.